These 18 T cell receptor beta chains came from one sample sequenced in a study of T cell repertoires in cytomegalovirus infection. In TCRdb, the reads were re-called with MiXCR into one record per CDR3 protein. Among roughly 320,000 distinct CDR3 sequences, 9.6% were seen once, and the ten largest hold 2% to 3%. Sequenced material: PBMCs. These receptors originate from a human donor in good health (CMV status not recorded). Some clones in this sample may be carry-over from other donors' samples.

This clonotype has only a few counts. This chain joins TRBV5-4 and TRBJ1-5; 8 bases line up with TRBD1. CDR3 length equals 14 residues. The V gene's germline CDR1 is SGHNT and CDR2 YYREEE (reference sequence). The V segment lost 0 bases and the J segment 6 bases; nucleotides outside the gene matches: 2. In nucleotides, the CDR3 is TGTGCCAGCAGCTTGGGACAGGGGAGTCAGCCCCAGCATTTT. This translates into CASSLGQGSQPQHF.

This clonotype was detected many times. The chain joins TRBV27 to TRBJ2-2; D remains unclear. The germline CDR1 and CDR2 sequences are MNHEY and SMNVEV (reference sequence). CDR3 length equals 14 residues. Trimming cost V 2 bases and J 2 bases, with 6 bases left between them. The CDR3 protein is CASSLQTNTGELFF. In DNA, the CDR3 is TGTGCCAGCAGTTTACAGACTAACACCGGGGAGCTGTTTTTT.

The table lists this clonotype with many counts. This chain joins TRBV7-9 and TRBJ1-2, with D unresolved. Germline V gene data show CDR1 as SEHNR and CDR2 as FQNEAQ (reference sequence). The CDR3 runs to 16 residues. The V end was cut by 0 bases, the J end by 8 bases, with 19 bases between. CDR3: CASSLAPPGRDGGYTF. CDR3 nucleotide sequence: TGTGCCAGCAGCTTAGCCCCCCCCGGGAGGGATGGGGGCTACACCTTC.

This clonotype was counted ten times or more. This chain joins TRBV20-1 and TRBJ1-4; D remains unclear. Germline V CDR1 and CDR2: DFQATT, SNEGSKA (reference sequence). The CDR3 runs 14 residues. V lost 6 bases and J 4 bases, leaving 15 bases between the germline ends. CDR3 region: CSAHSGWYNEKLFF. CDR3 DNA sequence: TGCAGTGCCCACAGTGGGTGGTATAATGAAAAACTGTTTTTT.

This clonotype was observed a few times. J is TRBJ1-1 and V is TRBV13; D is uncertain. V lost 5 bases to trimming and J lost 10 bases, with 14 bases between them. This CDR3 spans 12 amino acids. In germline, CDR1 is PRHDT, CDR2 FYEKMQ (reference sequence). The CDR3 DNA is TGTGCCAGCAGCCTGGGAAAGTCGGGAGCTTTCTTT. Its protein product is CASSLGKSGAFF.

V gene TRBV5-1 combines with J gene TRBJ2-2; D gene ambiguous. The ends were cut back, 0 bases at V and 9 bases at J, with 12 bases in the middle. CDR3 size: 14 residues. The V gene's germline CDR1 is SGHRS and CDR2 YFSETQ. This CDR3 reads CASSLGRAERELFF. The CDR3 DNA follows: TGCGCCAGCAGCTTGGGCCGTGCGGAACGGGAGCTGTTTTTT.

The chain is built from TRBV5-8 and TRBJ2-1, with TRBD1 matching over 11 bases. Germline CDR1 and CDR2: SGHTS and YDEGEE. CDR3 length: 15 amino acids. V gave up 6 bases and J gave up 4 bases; unmatched junction bases: 6. CDR3 coding DNA: TGTGCCAGCACCAGGGACAGGGGGAGATACAATGAGCAGTTCTTC. The encoded protein is CASTRDRGRYNEQFF.

This clonotype appeared many times. The chain couples TRBV20-1 to TRBJ1-2, with 7 bases identical to TRBD1. The CDR3 totals 12 residues. CDR1 is DFQATT, CDR2 SNEGSKA, per germline (reference sequence). V gave up 3 bases and J gave up 4 bases; unmatched junction bases: 2. This CDR3 reads CSARTGTYGYTF. The CDR3 nucleotides are TGCAGTGCTAGGACAGGGACCTATGGCTACACCTTC.

This clonotype was counted ten times or more. V gene TRBV6-1 combines with J gene TRBJ2-1, with TRBD1 identical over 7 bases. Germline CDR1 MNHNS, CDR2 SASEGT. Unmatched junction bases numbered 7, after V lost 5 bases and J lost 3 bases. The CDR3 covers 15 residues. The CDR3 loop is CASSPSGQRYNEQFF. CDR3 nucleotide sequence: TGTGCCAGCAGTCCATCGGGACAGCGCTACAATGAGCAGTTCTTC.

This clonotype appeared many times. V and J are TRBV20-1 and TRBJ1-1; no clear D gene. Trimming cost V 0 bases and J 1 base, with 9 bases left between them. Germline V gives CDR1 DFQATT, CDR2 SNEGSKA (reference sequence). CDR3 length: 14 residues. The CDR3 here is CSARDPGENTEAFF. DNA for the CDR3: TGCAGTGCTAGAGATCCCGGGGAGAACACTGAAGCTTTCTTT.

This clonotype has a count of ten or more. The V call is TRBV20-1, the J call TRBJ1-4; D is undetermined. CDR1 DFQATT and CDR2 SNEGSKA come from the germline V gene (reference sequence). Trimming cost V 6 bases and J 5 bases, with 16 bases left between them. The length of the CDR3 is 14 residues. The CDR3 DNA is TGCAGTGCGGGCCGGCCGCCCTTAAATGAAAAACTGTTTTTT. Encoded protein: CSAGRPPLNEKLFF.

This clonotype was recorded a few times. This chain links TRBV7-2 with TRBJ2-2, with D unclear. The CDR3 has 12 residues. Trimming removed 5 bases at V and 6 bases at J, with 7 bases between. The germline V gene encodes CDR1 SGHTA and CDR2 FQGNSA. The CDR3 loop is CASSHFPGELFF. The DNA for the CDR3 is TGTGCCAGCAGCCATTTTCCCGGGGAGCTGTTTTTT. The entire variable domain, with the rest obtained from reference TRBV7-2 and TRBJ2-2, is as follows: GAGVSQSPSNKVTEKGKDVELRCDPISGHTALYWYRQSLGQGLEFLIYFQGNSAPDKSGLPSDRFSAERTGGSVSTLTIQRTQQEDSAVYLCASSHFPGELFFGEGSRLTVL.

The chain carries TRBV13 and TRBJ2-1, with 9 bases identical to TRBD1. CDR1 is PRHDT and CDR2 is FYEKMQ in the germline V gene (reference sequence). CDR3 length equals 16 residues. The V segment lost 4 bases and the J segment 2 bases; nucleotides outside the gene matches: 6. The DNA for the CDR3 is TGTGCCAGCAGCTCTAGGGACAGGGCAACCTACAATGAGCAGTTCTTC. This translates into CASSSRDRATYNEQFF.

This clonotype was observed at least ten times. The chain uses TRBV6-2 or TRBV6-3 and TRBJ2-1; D remains ambiguous. The CDR3 is made up of 15 amino acids. The germline CDR1 and CDR2 sequences are MNHEY and SVGEGT. Trimming left V 5 bases short and J 0 bases short, with 11 bases between. CDR3: CASSRALHSYNEQFF. CDR3 coding DNA: TGTGCCAGCAGTAGGGCACTCCACTCCTACAATGAGCAGTTCTTC.

This chain joins TRBV20-1 and TRBJ2-1; possible D gene TRBD2, 6 bases. V was clipped by 1 base and J by 0 bases, with 16 bases between them. CDR1 DFQATT and CDR2 SNEGSKA come from the germline V gene (reference sequence). There are 17 residues in the CDR3. The CDR3 DNA sequence: TGCAGTGCTAGAGGGGGGGAAGGGTCCTACTCCTACAATGAGCAGTTCTTC. Amino acids: CSARGGEGSYSYNEQFF.

This clonotype was recorded only once. V and J are TRBV5-6 and TRBJ2-1; D ambiguous. Trimming left V 0 bases short and J 3 bases short, with 10 bases between. Germline V lookup: CDR1 SGHDT, CDR2 YYEEEE. The CDR3 totals 15 residues. The chain's CDR3 is CASSLGPNIYNEQFF. CDR3 DNA sequence: TGTGCCAGCAGCTTGGGACCGAACATCTACAATGAGCAGTTCTTC.

In this sample, this clonotype turned up many times. The chain uses TRBV7-2 and TRBJ1-6, with a tentative D call TRBD1 (6 bases). Germline assignment: CDR1 SGHTA and CDR2 FQGNSA. V lost 1 base and J 7 bases, leaving 11 bases between the germline ends. CDR3 length equals 15 residues. In nucleotides, the CDR3 is TGTGCCAGCAGCTTAGGTCCAGGGGAGAATTCACCCCTCCACTTT. Translating gives CASSLGPGENSPLHF.

This clonotype was counted a few times. The chain uses TRBV7-9 and TRBJ2-1, with 9 bases that match TRBD1. The CDR3 covers 15 residues. Germline CDR1 SEHNR, CDR2 FQNEAQ (reference sequence). With 5 bases clipped from V and 7 bases from J, the junction kept 9 bases outside the gene matches. The chain's CDR3 is CASSHVLDRGNEQFF. As DNA, the CDR3 is TGTGCCAGCAGCCACGTCCTGGACAGGGGAAATGAGCAGTTCTTC. The full variable domain, rest sourced from reference TRBV7-9 and TRBJ2-1, is DTGVSQNPRHKITKRGQNVTFRCDPISEHNRLYWYRQTLGQGPEFLTYFQNEAQLEKSRLLSDRFSAERPKGSFSTLEIQRTEQGDSAMYLCASSHVLDRGNEQFFGPGTRLTVL.